This is a list of T cell receptor beta chains from one sample in a study of T cells in Graves' hyperthyroidism and ophthalmopathy. TCRdb used MiXCR to reprocess the multiplex PCR reads, holding one entry per CDR3 protein. This repertoire shows roughly 420,000 distinct CDR3 sequences, more than 15% found once; its top ten account for just under 8%. The sample consisted of blood. Every receptor here comes from a woman aged 18-30 years with Graves' hyperthyroidism. Both conserved end residues are part of each CDR3. A D gene is named only where the DNA matches it firmly. Where a row states a size, it is once, few, many or the class of an expanded clone; other rows omit it.

TRBV20-1	NA	TRBJ1-1	NA	CSARGGRSAFF	TGCAGTGCTAGAGGCGGAAGGTCAGCTTTCTTT
TRBV20-1	NA	TRBJ2-7	many	CSATGRVRVAYEQYF	TGCAGTGCAACCGGGAGAGTGCGGGTCGCCTACGAGCAGTACTTC
TRBV10-3	TRBD1	TRBJ1-1	many	CAISADRGNTEAFF	TGTGCCATCAGTGCAGACAGGGGGAACACTGAAGCTTTCTTT
TRBV19	NA	TRBJ1-2	NA	CASSDGTGNYGYTF	TGTGCCAGTAGCGACGGGACGGGCAACTATGGCTACACCTTC
TRBV2	TRBD1	TRBJ2-7	many	CASSEGQGKPYEQYF	TGTGCCAGCAGTGAGGGACAGGGCAAACCTTACGAGCAGTACTTC
TRBV10-3	NA	TRBJ2-1	once	CAISERGSYNEQFF	TGTGCCATCAGTGAGAGGGGATCCTACAATGAGCAGTTCTTC
TRBV5-1	TRBD2	TRBJ2-1	many	CASSSRTSGLHSYNEQFF	TGCGCCAGCAGCTCTCGGACTAGCGGGCTACACTCCTACAATGAGCAGTTCTTC
TRBV20-1	TRBD2	TRBJ2-3	many	CSASGDGRGTDTQYF	TGCAGTGCTAGTGGCGACGGGAGGGGGACAGATACGCAGTATTTT
TRBV29-1	NA	TRBJ2-7	many	CSVEEALEQYF	TGCAGCGTTGAAGAGGCCCTCGAGCAGTACTTC
TRBV12-3/TRBV12-4	TRBD2	TRBJ2-3	many	CASSWGRWSGRHNTDTQYF	TGTGCCAGCAGTTGGGGGCGATGGAGCGGGAGGCACAACACAGATACGCAGTATTTT
TRBV12-3/TRBV12-4	TRBD1	TRBJ1-5	many	CASSGTGGQQPQHF	TGTGCCAGCAGTGGGACAGGGGGGCAACAGCCCCAGCATTTT
TRBV19	NA	TRBJ1-5	many	CASSIDAGLDQPQHF	TGTGCCAGTAGTATAGATGCAGGGCTGGATCAGCCCCAGCATTTT
TRBV10-3	NA	TRBJ2-5	many	CAISAQPGRGQETQYF	TGTGCCATCAGTGCCCAGCCCGGGCGCGGACAAGAGACCCAGTACTTC
TRBV6-1	TRBD1	TRBJ2-3	NA	CASSRGGQGRTDTQYF	TGTGCCAGCAGCCGCGGGGGACAGGGACGCACAGATACGCAGTATTTT
TRBV5-8	TRBD1	TRBJ2-7	many	CASVRDRGGSEQYF	TGTGCCAGCGTCCGGGACAGGGGAGGTTCCGAGCAGTACTTC
TRBV14	NA	TRBJ2-5	many	CASSPDWGTNLQETQYF	TGTGCCAGCAGCCCTGATTGGGGTACAAACCTCCAAGAGACCCAGTACTTC
TRBV5-1	TRBD2	TRBJ2-5	NA	CASSRLGIRGGEETQYF	TGCGCCAGCAGCCGCTTGGGAATACGGGGAGGGGAAGAGACCCAGTACTTC
TRBV20-1	NA	TRBJ2-5	NA	CSASSFGQLWEETQYF	TGCAGTGCTTCGTCCTTTGGGCAGCTTTGGGAAGAGACCCAGTACTTC
TRBV2	NA	TRBJ1-2	many	CASTPGGSLYGYTF	TGTGCCAGCACCCCCGGGGGGAGTCTCTATGGCTACACCTTC
TRBV27	NA	TRBJ2-6	many	CASRFSGANVLTF	TGTGCCAGCAGATTCTCTGGGGCCAACGTCCTGACTTTC
TRBV7-2	TRBD1	TRBJ1-5	NA	CASSLGTGDGPQHF	TGTGCCAGCAGCTTGGGGACAGGGGATGGGCCCCAGCATTTT
TRBV7-3	NA	TRBJ2-7	many	CASSLGGEVYYEQYF	TGTGCCAGCAGCTTAGGCGGGGAAGTTTACTACGAGCAGTACTTC
TRBV6-5	NA	TRBJ1-5	once	CASSYGLGQPQHF	TGTGCCAGCAGTTACGGCTTGGGCCAGCCCCAGCATTTT
TRBV9	NA	TRBJ2-3	NA	CASSVGVLWTDAQYF	TGTGCCAGCAGCGTAGGGGTGCTTTGGACAGATGCGCAGTATTTT
TRBV9	TRBD2	TRBJ2-1	NA	CASSVGAGPNEQFF	TGTGCCAGCAGCGTAGGAGCGGGACCCAATGAGCAGTTCTTC
TRBV5-1	NA	TRBJ2-2	NA	CASSLRTANTGELFF	TGCGCCAGCAGCTTGAGGACAGCGAACACCGGGGAGCTGTTTTTT
TRBV7-2	NA	TRBJ1-2	many	CASEVNYGYTF	TGTGCCAGCGAAGTAAACTATGGCTACACCTTC
TRBV16	NA	TRBJ1-1	NA	CASSQSGAWGDTEAFF	TGTGCCAGCAGCCAATCGGGTGCATGGGGGGACACTGAAGCTTTCTTT
TRBV9	NA	TRBJ1-5	many	CASSVGVLNQPQHF	TGTGCCAGCAGCGTCGGGGTTCTCAATCAGCCCCAGCATTTT
TRBV10-3	NA	TRBJ2-3	many	CAISESGFTDTQYF	TGTGCCATCAGTGAGTCGGGATTCACAGATACGCAGTATTTT
TRBV27	TRBD2	TRBJ2-1	many	CASSLQREYDNEQFF	TGTGCCAGCTCTCTACAGCGGGAGTATGACAATGAGCAGTTCTTC
TRBV18	NA	TRBJ2-5	many	CASSPGLQETQYF	TGTGCCAGCTCACCGGGACTCCAAGAGACCCAGTACTTC
TRBV30	NA	TRBJ2-2	many	CAWSEGGELFF	TGTGCCTGGAGTGAAGGCGGGGAGCTGTTTTTT
TRBV11-3	NA	TRBJ2-2	many	CASSSSVAVNTGELFF	TGTGCCAGCAGCTCCTCAGTAGCGGTTAACACCGGGGAGCTGTTTTTT
TRBV6-1	NA	TRBJ2-7	many	CASLGGYSYEQYF	TGTGCCAGCCTGGGGGGCTACTCCTACGAGCAGTACTTC
TRBV5-8	NA	TRBJ2-3	many	CASSLGWANVNTQYF	TGTGCCAGCAGCTTGGGGTGGGCCAACGTAAATACGCAGTATTTT
TRBV6-5	NA	TRBJ1-5	many	CASSYSRANQPQHF	TGTGCCAGCAGTTACAGCAGGGCCAATCAGCCCCAGCATTTT
TRBV6-2/TRBV6-3	TRBD2	TRBJ2-1	once	CASSKPGLAGGRNEQFF	TGTGCCAGCAGTAAGCCGGGACTAGCGGGGGGAAGGAATGAGCAGTTCTTC
TRBV19	NA	TRBJ2-3	many	CASSFDSSTDTQYF	TGTGCCAGTAGTTTCGACAGTAGCACAGATACGCAGTATTTT
TRBV20-1	NA	TRBJ1-5	many	CSALAGHQPQHF	TGCAGTGCTCTGGCAGGACATCAGCCCCAGCATTTT
TRBV7-9	TRBD1	TRBJ2-5	many	CASTLGQGAGETQYF	TGTGCCAGCACCCTTGGACAGGGGGCCGGGGAGACCCAGTACTTC
TRBV10-3	NA	TRBJ1-1	NA	CAISESGVNTEAFF	TGTGCCATCAGTGAGTCAGGGGTGAACACTGAGGCTTTCTTT
TRBV6-5	TRBD1	TRBJ1-5	many	CASSYLLRGRQGADQPQHF	TGTGCCAGCAGTTACCTCTTGAGGGGAAGGCAGGGGGCTGATCAGCCCCAGCATTTT
TRBV11-2	TRBD1	TRBJ1-6	many	CASSPRTGGSSYNSPLHF	TGTGCCAGCAGCCCGAGGACAGGAGGGAGCTCCTATAATTCACCCCTCCACTTT
TRBV7-2	TRBD1	TRBJ1-1	many	CASSMGQGRDTEAFF	TGTGCCAGCAGCATGGGACAGGGGAGGGACACTGAAGCTTTCTTT
TRBV12-3/TRBV12-4	TRBD1	TRBJ1-4	few	CASSGQVAGEKLFF	TGTGCCAGCAGCGGACAGGTGGCCGGTGAAAAACTGTTTTTT
TRBV6-1	TRBD2	TRBJ2-2	many	CASRPLAGGRRSGELFF	TGTGCCAGCAGACCGCTAGCGGGGGGGCGAAGGTCTGGGGAGCTGTTTTTT
TRBV12-5	NA	TRBJ1-1	NA	CASGPNTEAFF	TGTGCTAGTGGGCCAAACACTGAAGCTTTCTTT
TRBV27	NA	TRBJ2-3	few	CASRLLGDTQYF	TGTGCCAGCCGTCTTTTGGGAGATACGCAGTATTTT
TRBV20-1	NA	TRBJ2-3	many	CSARGRIRTDTQYF	TGCAGTGCTAGGGGGCGGATACGCACAGATACGCAGTATTTT